A single TCR beta chain is shown here with its context. V was shortened by 6 bases and J by 0 bases, with 17 bases between the two germline ends. The CDR3 is 17 residues long. An amount of RNA that ranged from 0.5 to 1 ug was reverse transcribed with random hexamers. A single record per CDR3 protein comes from TCRdb applying MiXCR to the immunoSEQ multiplex PCR reads. Among a few hundred thousand distinct CDR3 sequences listed, about 90% were seen once. This sample stems from a study of CD8 T cells in Susac syndrome. The V gene is TRBV12-3 or TRBV12-4, the J gene TRBJ2-2; either TRBD1 or TRBD2 may supply D (5 bases each). The TCR comes from a human donor with multiple sclerosis. The sample taken for sequencing was CD8+ T cells from PBMCs. The DNA of the CDR3 is TGTGCCAGCAGCCCCCCGGAGAGGGGCGCGAACACCGGGGAGCTGTTTTTT. This codes for CASSPPERGANTGELFF.